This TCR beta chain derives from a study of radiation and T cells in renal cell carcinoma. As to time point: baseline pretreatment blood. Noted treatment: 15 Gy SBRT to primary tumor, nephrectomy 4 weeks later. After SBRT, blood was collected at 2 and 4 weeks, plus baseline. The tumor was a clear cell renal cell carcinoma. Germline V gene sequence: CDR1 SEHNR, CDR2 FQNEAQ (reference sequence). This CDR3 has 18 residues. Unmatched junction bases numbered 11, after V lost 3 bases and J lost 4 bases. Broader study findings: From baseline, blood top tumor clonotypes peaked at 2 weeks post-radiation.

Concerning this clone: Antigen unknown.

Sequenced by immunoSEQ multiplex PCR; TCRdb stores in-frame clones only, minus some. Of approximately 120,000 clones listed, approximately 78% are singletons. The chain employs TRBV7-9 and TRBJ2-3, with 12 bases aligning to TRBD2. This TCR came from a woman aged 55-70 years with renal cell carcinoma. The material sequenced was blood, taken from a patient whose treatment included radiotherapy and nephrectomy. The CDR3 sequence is CASSFASWTSGESDTQYF. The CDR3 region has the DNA TGTGCCAGCAGCTTCGCCTCCTGGACTAGCGGGGAGTCAGATACGCAGTATTTT.